This T cell receptor (beta chain) was retrieved from a study of blood T cell repertoires in COVID-19. Across the study: The United States, Italy and Spain were the sources of the acute and convalescent COVID-19 samples. The analysed material was cDNA or gDNA that came from T cells, B-cell-depleted T cells, or PBMCs.

Germline V CDR1 and CDR2: SNHLY, FYNNEI. The CDR3 totals 15 residues. V dropped 2 bases and J dropped 0 bases, with 10 bases sitting between them. Original methodology: Amplifying reference gene primers gave estimates of nucleated cell counts. Repertoires were generated with immunoSEQ multiplex PCR, while TCRdb's copy carries only in-frame clones and drops some. Clonal size and the V and J genes are those of that table, whereas D and trimming came from the DNA. The sample holds about 160,000 clones; more than 60% are singletons and the top ten take around 8.1%. The sequenced sample consisted of peripheral blood. The origin of this receptor is a man aged 55 to 69 with acute or convalescent COVID-19. The chain recombines TRBV2 with TRBJ2-5; D may be TRBD1 (6 bases). The CDR3 bases are TGTGCCAGCAGTGAAAGGGGACACGACCAAGAGACCCAGTACTTC. It is translated as CASSERGHDQETQYF. The full variable domain, completed using reference TRBV2 and TRBJ2-5, is EPEVTQTPSHQVTQMGQEVILRCVPISNHLYFYWYRQILGQKVEFLVSFYNNEISEKSEIFDDQFSVERPDGSNFTLKIRSTKLEDSAMYFCASSERGHDQETQYFGPGTRLLVL.